This T cell receptor (beta chain) was documented in a study of T cells in Graves' hyperthyroidism and ophthalmopathy. This clonotype was found many times. CDR1 is LNHDA, CDR2 SQIVND, per germline (reference sequence). The CDR3 covers 11 residues. Trimming shortened V by 10 bases and J by 7 bases, and 12 bases separated the two germline ends. Amplification targeted TCR beta CDR3 regions from RNA transcripts. The HTBI primer set served for first-round RT-PCR of the TCR CDR3. MiXCR, applied by TCRdb to the multiplex PCR reads, yields one record per CDR3 protein. In the table there are roughly 100,000 distinct CDR3 sequences, under 65% of which are singletons.

The specimen sequenced was blood. This sequence was found in a middle-aged woman with Graves' hyperthyroidism. The chain joins TRBV19 to TRBJ2-3; D is unclear. CDR3 nucleotide sequence: TGTGCCACCTCGGGCCACCATACGCAGTATTTT. This gives the protein CATSGHHTQYF.